This section outlines one T cell receptor (beta chain) sequence together with its context. PCR employed 60 Vbeta and 13 Jbeta primers. The table came from immunoSEQ multiplex PCR; TCRdb's copy has only in-frame clones and leaves some out. The table lists about 52,000 clones, with more than 9% in the top ten. The CDR3 spans 14 residues. Deletions cut 2 bases from V and 7 bases from J, with 9 bases between. From germline, CDR1 is ENHRY and CDR2 SYGVKD. This sample is part of a study of cytomegalovirus exposure and HLA in healthy donors. The sequence was collected from a woman aged 60-75 years in good health and CMV-seropositive. Sequencing was carried out using PBMCs. This chain connects TRBV10-3 to TRBJ1-6, with D maybe TRBD1 (6 bases). The CDR3 loop reads CAISEGQTNSPLHF. CDR3 DNA: TGTGCCATCAGTGAGGGACAGACCAATTCACCCCTCCACTTT.